The entry below gives a single TCR beta chain sequence along with its context. Its cognate antigen has yet to be identified. The input lacks base qualities; no much larger clone sits a single base away. This entry comes from a study of brain T cells in children with intractable seizures listed by TCRdb under 2021. A note on the overall study: As a first screen for immune gene transcripts, resected brain tissue from about 58 pediatric epilepsy surgery cases was run on a NanoString immunology panel. Among the roughly twelve selected surgery cases, eight also had pre-surgery blood sequenced, leaving four with brain tissue only.

Study-wide findings and limitations: Viral specificity was inferred only from CDR3 sequence similarity, and patients' HCMV serostatus was unknown. Because pre- and post-surgery blood were sequenced to different depths, clones absent from the pre-surgery sample may reflect undersampling.

The meaning of the sample's time point label: blood from clinic visit 5 months post-surgery; TSC patient then seizure free. Surgery cases with the highest brain T cell transcript signatures were selected for TCR beta chain sequencing of brain tissue and, where available, blood. Prior to surgery, the patients had been treated with at least one anti-epileptic drug. TCR-sequenced patients were children with drug-resistant epilepsy due to tuberous sclerosis complex, focal cortical dysplasia, Rasmussen encephalitis or hemimegalencephaly. Bulk genomic DNA was isolated from unsorted brain tissue and whole blood using the Monarch genomic DNA purification kit. CDR1 and CDR2 are read off the germline V gene as MGHRA and YSYEKL. Counted from cysteine to phenylalanine, this CDR3 has 15 amino acids. The sequence is cut down to CDR3 DNA, 45 bases in frame from base 1. V lost 0 bases and J lost 5 bases; the stretch between them is 13 bases long.

TCR beta chain sequences were generated from genomic DNA using the immunoSEQ assay. Processing in the source paper ran as follows. Any CDR3 sequence that did not begin with the conserved framework cysteine at position 104 was removed by hand. Clonality was calculated as one minus the normalized Shannon's Diversity Index, with values ranging from 0 (maximal diversity) to 1 (oligoclonal). Differences in the frequency of the same CDR3 between samples, such as brain versus blood, were assessed with chi-squared comparison-of-proportions tests. Public clonotypes were identified through searches of immuneACCESS, and similarity to known antiviral clonotypes was evaluated with the VDJdb browser. In TCRdb, the immuneACCESS table is reduced to in-frame sequences with V and J assigned. These tables do not hold every clone; where another copy was compared, an unresolved V gene accounts for under half, and the others remain unexplained. V and J calls and clone size are as listed in that table; D and trimming were resolved from the DNA. The table for this sample lists 340,000 or so clones; more than 85% of them were counted only once. Clones ranked in the top ten supply 4.5% to 7% of the sample.

The chain couples TRBV4-1 to TRBJ1-2, with the D gene too uncertain to name. The material sequenced was peripheral blood, taken about 5 months after surgery. The sequence came from a boy under three years old with tuberous sclerosis and intractable seizures. The DNA reads TGCGCCAGCAGCCAAGACCCTCGCAAGCTTTATGGCTACACCTTC. Its coded protein is CASSQDPRKLYGYTF.